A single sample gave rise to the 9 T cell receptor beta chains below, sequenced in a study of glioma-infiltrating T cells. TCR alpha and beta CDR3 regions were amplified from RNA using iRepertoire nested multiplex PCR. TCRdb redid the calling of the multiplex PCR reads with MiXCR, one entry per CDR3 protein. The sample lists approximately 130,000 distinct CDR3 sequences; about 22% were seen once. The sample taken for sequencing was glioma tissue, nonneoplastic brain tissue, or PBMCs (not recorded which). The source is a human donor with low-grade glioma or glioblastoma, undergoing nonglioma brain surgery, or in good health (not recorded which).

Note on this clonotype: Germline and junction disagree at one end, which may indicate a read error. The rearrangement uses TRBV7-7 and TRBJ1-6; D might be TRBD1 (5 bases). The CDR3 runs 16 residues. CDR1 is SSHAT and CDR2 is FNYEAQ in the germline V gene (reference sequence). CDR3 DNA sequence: TGTGCTAGCAGCTTAGCGGGTTCACGGGGGAACTCACCCCTCCACTTT. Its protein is CASSLAGSRGNSPLHF.

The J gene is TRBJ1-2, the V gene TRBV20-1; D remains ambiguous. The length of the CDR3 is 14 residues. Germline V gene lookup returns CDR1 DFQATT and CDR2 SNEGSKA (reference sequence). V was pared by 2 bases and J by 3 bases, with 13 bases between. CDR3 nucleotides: TGCAGTGCTAGAAGTAAGCGGGCTGACTATGGCTACACCTTC. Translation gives CSARSKRADYGYTF.

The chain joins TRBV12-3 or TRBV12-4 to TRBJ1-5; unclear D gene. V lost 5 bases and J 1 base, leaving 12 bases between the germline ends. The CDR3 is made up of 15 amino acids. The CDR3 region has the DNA TGTGCCAGCAGTCCCGCCGACATGAGCAATCAGCCCCAGCATTTT. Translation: CASSPADMSNQPQHF.

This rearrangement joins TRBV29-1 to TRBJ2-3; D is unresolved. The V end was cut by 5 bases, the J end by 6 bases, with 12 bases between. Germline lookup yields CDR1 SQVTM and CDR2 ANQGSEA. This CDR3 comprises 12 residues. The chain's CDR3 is CSVIPTPDTQYF. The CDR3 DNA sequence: TGCAGCGTTATTCCGACCCCCGATACGCAGTATTTT.

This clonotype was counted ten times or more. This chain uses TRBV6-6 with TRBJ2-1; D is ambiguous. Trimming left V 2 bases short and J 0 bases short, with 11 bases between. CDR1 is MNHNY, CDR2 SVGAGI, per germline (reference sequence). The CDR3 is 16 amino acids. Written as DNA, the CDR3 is TGTGCCAGCAGTTACGCCCCACCGAGCTCCTACAATGAGCAGTTCTTC. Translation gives CASSYAPPSSYNEQFF.

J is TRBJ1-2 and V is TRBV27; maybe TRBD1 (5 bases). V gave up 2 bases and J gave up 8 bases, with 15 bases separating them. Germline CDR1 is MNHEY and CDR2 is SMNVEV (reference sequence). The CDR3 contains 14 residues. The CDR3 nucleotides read TGTGCCAGCAGTTTAGAGGACACCTCAGGGGGCTACACCTTC. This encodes CASSLEDTSGGYTF.

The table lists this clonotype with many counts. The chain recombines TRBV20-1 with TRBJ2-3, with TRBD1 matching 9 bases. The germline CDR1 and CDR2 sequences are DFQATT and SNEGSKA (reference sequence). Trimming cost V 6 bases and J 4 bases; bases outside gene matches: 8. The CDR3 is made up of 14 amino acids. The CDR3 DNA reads TGCAGTGCGACACCGGGACAGGGCTCAGATACGCAGTATTTT. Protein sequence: CSATPGQGSDTQYF.

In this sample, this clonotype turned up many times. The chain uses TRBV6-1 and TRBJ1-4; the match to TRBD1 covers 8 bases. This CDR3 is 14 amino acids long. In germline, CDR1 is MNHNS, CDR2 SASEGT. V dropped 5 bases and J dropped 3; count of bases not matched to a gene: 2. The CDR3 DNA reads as TGTGCCAGCAGTCTACAGGGGGCTAATGAAAAACTGTTTTTT. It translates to CASSLQGANEKLFF.

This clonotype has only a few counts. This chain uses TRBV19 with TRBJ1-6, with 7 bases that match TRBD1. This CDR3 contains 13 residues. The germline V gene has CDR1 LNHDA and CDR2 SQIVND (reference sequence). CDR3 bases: TGTGCGACTACAGGGGAAGATTGGTCACCCCTCCACTTT. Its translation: CATTGEDWSPLHF.